Following are 7 T cell receptor beta chains from one sample sequenced in a study of shared clonotypes between healthy human individuals. Only in-frame clones appear in the TCRdb table, and some are missing; sequencing was by immunoSEQ multiplex PCR. The sample has nearly 1 million clones, over 75% seen once. The sample was memory CD4+ T cells sorted from blood. Stated subset: CD45RA-negative fraction. These receptors came from a man younger than 35 in good health.

V is TRBV7-2 and J is TRBJ2-7, with a weak D call TRBD1 (6 bases). Germline V gene sequence: CDR1 SGHTA, CDR2 FQGNSA. The CDR3 has 13 residues. Trimming pared 3 bases from V and 6 bases from J, leaving 12 bases between. The chain's CDR3 is CASSFTRTAEQYF. CDR3 coding DNA: TGTGCCAGCAGCTTTACGAGGACAGCCGAGCAGTACTTC.

V is TRBV4-1 and J is TRBJ1-2; 10 positions agree with TRBD1. The length of the CDR3 is 13 residues. Germline V lookup: CDR1 MGHRA, CDR2 YSYEKL. V shed 0 bases and J 12 bases; nucleotides not matched to a gene: 4. In DNA, the CDR3 is TGCGCCAGCAGCCAAGATACGACAGGGGGCAACACCTTC. It translates to CASSQDTTGGNTF.

Turning to this clone: Different DNA sequences within this sample yield the same CDR3. V and J are TRBV5-5 and TRBJ2-1; 13 bases map to TRBD2. Germline V gene lookup returns CDR1 SGHKS and CDR2 YYEKEE (reference sequence). This CDR3 comprises 15 residues. J gave up 4 bases and V 4 bases, and 2 bases lay outside the gene matches. The CDR3: CASSPGLAGYNEQFF. For the CDR3, the DNA is TGTGCCAGCAGCCCGGGACTAGCGGGATACAATGAGCAGTTCTTC.

The V gene is TRBV10-1, the J gene TRBJ1-2; 7 bases agree with TRBD1. The CDR3 totals 14 residues. Germline CDR1 WNHNN, CDR2 SYGVQD (reference sequence). The V and J ends lost 5 bases and 4 bases, in that order; junction bases with no gene match: 7. CDR3 coding DNA: TGCGCCAGCAGTCCGGCAGGGGGGACCTATGGCTACACCTTC. Encoded protein: CASSPAGGTYGYTF.

The chain couples TRBV7-5 to TRBJ1-1. TRBV7-5 is flagged as a pseudogene. The CDR3 has 17 residues. The CDR3 reads CARSRNRGRLRNTEAFF. DNA of the CDR3: TGTGCCAGAAGCCGGAACCGGGGACGCCTGAGGAACACTGAAGCTTTCTTT.

This chain joins TRBV4-1 and TRBJ1-2; TRBD1 might be the D (5 bases). The CDR3 consists of 16 residues. The germline V gene encodes CDR1 MGHRA and CDR2 YSYEKL. V was cut by 3 bases and J by 11 bases, with 25 bases left in between. Written as DNA, the CDR3 is TGCGCCAGCAGCCACCCCGGGGGAGGGTCAGGCGATCGGTACACCTTC. Amino acid sequence: CASSHPGGGSGDRYTF.

This chain uses TRBV6-6 with TRBJ2-7, with D uncertain. Germline CDR1 and CDR2: MNHNY and SVGAGI (reference sequence). V lost 6 bases, J lost 3 bases, and 15 bases lay in between. The CDR3 has 14 residues. The CDR3 DNA sequence: TGTGCCAGCAGGGCCAGCCCCGATCGCTACGAGCAGTACTTC. It is translated as CASRASPDRYEQYF.